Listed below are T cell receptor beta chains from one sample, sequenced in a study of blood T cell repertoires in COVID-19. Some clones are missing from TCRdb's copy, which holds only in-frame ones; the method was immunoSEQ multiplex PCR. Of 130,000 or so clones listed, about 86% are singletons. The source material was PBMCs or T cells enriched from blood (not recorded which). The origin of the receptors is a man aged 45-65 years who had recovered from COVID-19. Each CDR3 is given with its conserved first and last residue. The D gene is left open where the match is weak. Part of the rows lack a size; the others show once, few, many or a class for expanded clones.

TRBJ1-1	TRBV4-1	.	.	TGCGCCAGCAGCAACGCGGGGTCTCGTGCGACTGAAGCTTTCTTT	CASSNAGSRATEAFF
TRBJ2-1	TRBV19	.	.	TGTGCCAGTAGCACCCGTGGGGACTCCGCCTACAATGAGCAGTTCTTC	CASSTRGDSAYNEQFF
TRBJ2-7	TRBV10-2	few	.	TGCGCCAGCAGTGACAGGTCAGTCGGCTACGAGCAGTACTTC	CASSDRSVGYEQYF
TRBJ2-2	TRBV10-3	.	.	TGTGCCATCAGTGACGTCACCGGGGAGCTGTTTTTT	CAISDVTGELFF
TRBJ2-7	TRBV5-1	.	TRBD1	TGCGCCAGCAGCCCCCGGGACAGCTTGACCGAGCAGTACTTC	CASSPRDSLTEQYF
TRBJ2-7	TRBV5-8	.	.	TGTGCCAGCAGCTTGGCCGTAGGGGTAAGCTACGAGCAGTACTTC	CASSLAVGVSYEQYF
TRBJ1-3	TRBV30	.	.	TGTGCCTGGAGTGTACCCCGGGGAAGTGGAAACACCATATATTTT	CAWSVPRGSGNTIYF
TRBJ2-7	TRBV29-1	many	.	TGCAGCGTCAAATCAGGGGTCCACGAGCTTTACTTC	CSVKSGVHELYF
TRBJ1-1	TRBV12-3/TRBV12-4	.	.	TGTGCCAGCAGCCCTCGGGGGAGGGCTGAAGCTTTCTTT	CASSPRGRAEAFF
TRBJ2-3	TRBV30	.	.	TGTGCCTGGAGTACTTCCAGGGATACGCAGTATTTT	CAWSTSRDTQYF
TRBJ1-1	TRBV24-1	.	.	TGTGCCACCAGTGAGCCAGGGTTGAACACTGAAGCTTTCTTT	CATSEPGLNTEAFF